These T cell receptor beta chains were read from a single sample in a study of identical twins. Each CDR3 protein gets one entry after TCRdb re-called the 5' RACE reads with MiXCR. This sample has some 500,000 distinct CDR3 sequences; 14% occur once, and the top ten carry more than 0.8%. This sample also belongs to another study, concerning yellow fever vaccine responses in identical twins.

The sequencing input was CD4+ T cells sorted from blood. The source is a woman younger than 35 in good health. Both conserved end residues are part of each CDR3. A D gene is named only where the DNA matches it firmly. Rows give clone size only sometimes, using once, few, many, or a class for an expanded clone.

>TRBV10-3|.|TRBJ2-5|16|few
CAISEGSEGGRKTQYF
TGTGCCATCAGTGAAGGGTCTGAAGGGGGGAGGAAGACCCAGTACTTC
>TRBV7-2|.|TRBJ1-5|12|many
CASSAPSEPQHF
TGTGCCAGCAGCGCCCCGTCAGAGCCCCAGCATTTT
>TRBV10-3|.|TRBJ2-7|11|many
CAISDTYEQYF
TGTGCCATCAGTGACACCTACGAGCAGTACTTC
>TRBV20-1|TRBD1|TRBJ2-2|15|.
CSARTGGLITGELFF
TGCAGTGCCAGGACAGGGGGCTTGATCACCGGGGAGCTGTTTTTT
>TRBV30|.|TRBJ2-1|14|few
CACTLEGLNNEQFF
TGTGCCTGCACCCTGGAGGGACTCAACAATGAGCAGTTCTTC
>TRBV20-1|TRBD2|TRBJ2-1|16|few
CSASKGSGRAPGEQFF
TGCAGTGCTAGTAAGGGTAGCGGGAGGGCCCCGGGTGAGCAGTTCTTC
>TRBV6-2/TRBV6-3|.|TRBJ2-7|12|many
CASSYASYEQYF
TGTGCCAGCAGCTACGCCTCCTACGAGCAGTACTTC
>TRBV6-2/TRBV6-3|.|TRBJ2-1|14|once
CASKQDRIYNEQFF
TGTGCCAGCAAACAGGATCGAATCTACAATGAGCAGTTCTTC
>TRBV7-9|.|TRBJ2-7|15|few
CASSLGSAGANEQYF
TGTGCCAGCAGCTTAGGATCCGCGGGGGCTAACGAGCAGTACTTC
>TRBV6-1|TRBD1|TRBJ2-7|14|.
CASTKGGQGYEQYF
TGTGCCAGCACCAAGGGGGGACAGGGGTACGAGCAGTACTTC
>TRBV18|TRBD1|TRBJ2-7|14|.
CASSPKGQTYEQYF
TGTGCCAGCTCACCAAAGGGACAGACCTACGAGCAGTACTTC
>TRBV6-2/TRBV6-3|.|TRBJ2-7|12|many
CAIGAGSYEQYF
TGTGCCATAGGAGCGGGTTCCTACGAGCAGTACTTC
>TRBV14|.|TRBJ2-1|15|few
CASSQDLPSSNEQFF
TGTGCCAGCAGCCAAGACCTTCCTAGCAGCAATGAGCAGTTCTTC
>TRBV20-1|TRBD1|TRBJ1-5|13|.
CSAKGQGTQPQHF
TGCAGTGCTAAAGGACAGGGGACTCAGCCCCAGCATTTT
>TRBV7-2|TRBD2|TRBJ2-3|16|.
CASSFRPLAGTDTQYF
TGTGCCAGCAGCTTTCGCCCACTAGCGGGGACAGATACGCAGTATTTT
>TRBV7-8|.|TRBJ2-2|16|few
CASRYIEGQNTGELFF
TGTGCCAGCAGATACATAGAGGGACAGAACACCGGGGAGCTGTTTTTT
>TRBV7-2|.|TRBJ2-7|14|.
CASSLNRRGPEQYF
TGTGCCAGCAGCTTAAACCGACGCGGCCCCGAGCAGTACTTC
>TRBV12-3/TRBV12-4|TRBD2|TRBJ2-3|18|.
CASSLSTSGTISTDTQYF
TGTGCCAGCAGTTTAAGCACTAGCGGGACCATAAGCACAGATACGCAGTATTTT
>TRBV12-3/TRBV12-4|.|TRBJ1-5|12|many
CASSALGQPQHF
TGTGCCAGCAGTGCCCTAGGACAGCCCCAGCATTTT
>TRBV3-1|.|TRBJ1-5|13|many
CASSWGDNQPQHF
TGTGCCAGCAGCTGGGGTGACAATCAGCCCCAGCATTTT
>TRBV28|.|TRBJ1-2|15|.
CASSTGPPSVYGYTF
TGTGCCAGCAGCACAGGACCGCCATCCGTCTATGGCTACACCTTC
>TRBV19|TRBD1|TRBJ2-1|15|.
CASSIAGQVENEQFF
TGTGCCAGTAGTATAGCGGGACAGGTCGAGAATGAGCAGTTCTTC
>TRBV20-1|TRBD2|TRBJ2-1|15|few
CSARPGGLARLEQFF
TGCAGTGCTAGACCGGGGGGGCTAGCGCGACTTGAGCAGTTCTTC
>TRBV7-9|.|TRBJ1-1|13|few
CASSYRVNTEAFF
TGTGCCAGCAGCTACCGGGTGAACACTGAAGCTTTCTTT
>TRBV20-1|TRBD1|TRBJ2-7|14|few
CSAPYRGSSYEQYF
TGCAGTGCTCCTTACAGGGGAAGCTCCTACGAGCAGTACTTC
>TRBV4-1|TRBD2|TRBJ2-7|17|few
CASSRRGTSGTSYEQYF
TGCGCCAGCAGCCGAAGAGGTACAAGCGGGACCTCCTACGAGCAGTACTTC
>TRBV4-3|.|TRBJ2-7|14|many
CASSQDLGSYEQYF
TGCGCCAGCAGCCAAGATCTCGGGTCCTACGAGCAGTACTTC
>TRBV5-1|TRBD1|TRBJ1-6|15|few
CASSLGDRDNSPLHF
TGCGCCAGCAGCTTGGGAGACAGGGATAATTCACCCCTCCACTTT
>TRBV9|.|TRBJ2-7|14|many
CASSVDGPSYEQYF
TGTGCCAGCAGCGTAGATGGACCCAGCTACGAGCAGTACTTC
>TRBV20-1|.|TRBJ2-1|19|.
CSARDPRKRAGSSYNEQFF
TGCAGTGCTAGAGATCCGAGAAAGAGGGCAGGTTCTTCCTACAATGAGCAGTTCTTC
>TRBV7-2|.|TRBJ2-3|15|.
CASSLGVLATDTQYF
TGTGCCAGCAGCTTAGGGGTACTAGCCACAGATACGCAGTATTTT
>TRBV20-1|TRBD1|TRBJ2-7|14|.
CSARIRDRGDEQYF
TGCAGTGCTAGAATCCGGGACAGGGGGGACGAGCAGTACTTC
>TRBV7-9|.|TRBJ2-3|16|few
CASSPGLDSSTDTQYF
TGTGCCAGCAGCCCTGGACTGGATTCTAGCACAGATACGCAGTATTTT
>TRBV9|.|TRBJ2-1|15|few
CASSELAASYNEQFF
TGTGCCAGCAGCGAACTAGCTGCCTCCTACAATGAGCAGTTCTTC
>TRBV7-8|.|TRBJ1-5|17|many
CASSFFLQDYSNQPQHF
TGTGCCAGCAGCTTCTTCTTACAGGATTATAGCAATCAGCCCCAGCATTTT
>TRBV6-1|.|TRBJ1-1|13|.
CASSRHINTEAFF
TGTGCCAGCAGTCGCCATATTAACACTGAAGCTTTCTTT
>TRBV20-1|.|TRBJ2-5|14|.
CSADPVRNQETQYF
TGCAGTGCGGACCCCGTCAGAAACCAAGAGACCCAGTACTTC
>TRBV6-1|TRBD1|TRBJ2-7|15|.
CASSEQRQGIYEQYF
TGTGCCAGCAGTGAGCAGCGACAGGGGATCTACGAGCAGTACTTC
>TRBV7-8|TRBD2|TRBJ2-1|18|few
CASSLQLAGPGGYNEQFF
TGTGCCAGCAGCTTACAACTAGCGGGACCCGGTGGGTACAATGAGCAGTTCTTC
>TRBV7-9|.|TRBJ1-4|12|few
CASSYSEEKLFF
TGTGCCAGCAGCTATTCTGAGGAAAAACTGTTTTTT
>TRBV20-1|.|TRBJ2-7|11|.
CSARADYEQYF
TGCAGTGCCCGGGCAGACTACGAGCAGTACTTC
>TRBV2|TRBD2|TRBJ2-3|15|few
CASRLAGGPGDTQYF
TGTGCCAGCAGACTAGCGGGGGGGCCGGGAGATACGCAGTATTTT
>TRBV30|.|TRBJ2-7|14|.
CAWSVGNEAREQYF
TGTGCCTGGAGTGTAGGGAACGAAGCACGCGAGCAGTACTTC
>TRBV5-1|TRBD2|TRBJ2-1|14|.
CASRSLAAANEQFF
TGCGCCAGCAGATCTCTAGCGGCGGCCAATGAGCAGTTCTTC
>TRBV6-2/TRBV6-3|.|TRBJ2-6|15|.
CAIRRGSTGANVLTF
TGTGCCATCCGGAGGGGTTCGACTGGGGCCAACGTCCTGACTTTC
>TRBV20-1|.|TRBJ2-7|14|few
CSAAEQTSSYEQYF
TGCAGTGCTGCCGAGCAGACGAGCTCCTACGAGCAGTACTTC
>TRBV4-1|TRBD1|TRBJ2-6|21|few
CASSQAWDRAPTGPGANVLTF
TGCGCCAGCAGCCAAGCATGGGACAGGGCCCCAACAGGTCCTGGGGCCAACGTCCTGACTTTC
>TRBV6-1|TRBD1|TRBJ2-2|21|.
CASSEAVWPGLPGQGTGELFF
TGTGCCAGCAGTGAAGCGGTGTGGCCGGGATTACCGGGACAGGGGACCGGGGAGCTGTTTTTT
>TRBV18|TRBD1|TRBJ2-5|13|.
CASSGDSQETQYF
TGTGCCAGCTCAGGGGACAGCCAAGAGACCCAGTACTTC
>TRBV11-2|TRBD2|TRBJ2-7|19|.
CASSPAGLAGGPISYEQYF
TGTGCCAGCAGCCCCGCCGGACTAGCGGGAGGGCCGATCTCCTACGAGCAGTACTTC
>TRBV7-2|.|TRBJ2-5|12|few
CASSLDGGTQYF
TGTGCCAGCAGCTTAGATGGTGGGACCCAGTACTTC
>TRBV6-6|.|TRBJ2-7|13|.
CASLTGLTYEQYF
TGTGCCAGCCTCACCGGGCTTACCTACGAGCAGTACTTC
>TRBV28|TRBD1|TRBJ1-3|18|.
CASRTRDAGGTRGNTIYF
TGTGCCAGCAGAACCCGAGACGCAGGGGGAACGAGGGGAAACACCATATATTTT
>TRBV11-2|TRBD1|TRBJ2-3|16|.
CASSLDYRGHTDTQYF
TGTGCCAGCAGCTTAGATTACAGGGGGCATACAGATACGCAGTATTTT
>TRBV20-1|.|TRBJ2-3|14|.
CSARSGPRTDTQYF
TGCAGTGCTCGGAGCGGGCCCCGCACAGATACGCAGTATTTT
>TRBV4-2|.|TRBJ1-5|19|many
CASSQDKKEGTDSNQPQHF
TGTGCCAGCAGCCAAGATAAGAAAGAGGGGACGGATAGCAATCAGCCCCAGCATTTT
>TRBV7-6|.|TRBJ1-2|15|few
CASSLATGPDYGYTF
TGTGCCAGCAGCTTAGCCACCGGACCGGACTATGGCTACACCTTC
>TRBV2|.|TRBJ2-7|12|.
CASWGPEDEQYF
TGTGCCAGCTGGGGACCCGAAGACGAGCAGTACTTC
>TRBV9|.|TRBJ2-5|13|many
CASSGPGGGTQYF
TGTGCCAGCAGCGGCCCCGGGGGCGGGACCCAGTACTTC